The sequence of this TCR beta chain was determined in a study of beta chain features in type 1 diabetes. Study details: Patients did not differ from healthy donors in age, gender or cell yield. Whole-study results and caveats: The similarity of naive, central memory and Treg TCRB repertoires appeared greater among patients than among healthy donors. In these data, an HLA type influence on TCRB rearrangement remained unresolved. The study notes PCR might favor shorter templates equally in patients and controls. TCRB CDR3 length was moderately but significantly reduced in all four CD4+ subsets of Type 1 diabetes patients.

All of the isolated RNA was reverse transcribed, so expressed TCRB transcripts were sequenced. Generated by immunoSEQ multiplex PCR, the TCRdb table keeps only in-frame clones and is missing some. The sample records 250,000 to 350,000 clones, around 16% being singletons. With respect to this clone: Its antigen is unidentified.

There are 12 residues in the CDR3. Trimming removed 3 bases from V and 9 bases from J, with 12 bases in between. Germline CDR1 is MDHEN and CDR2 is SYDVKM. Material: naive CD4+ T cells from blood. This TCR came from a man aged 18 to 30 with type 1 diabetes. This chain connects TRBV28 to TRBJ2-7; D is uncertain. CDR3 protein: CASSFLVYRQYF. DNA of the CDR3: TGTGCCAGCAGTTTCTTAGTGTATCGGCAGTACTTC.